Sequencing of this TCR beta chain was carried out in a study of blood T cell repertoires in COVID-19. Under the authors' procedure: Nucleated cell number was recorded as an estimate derived from reference gene primer amplification. Clones were sequenced by immunoSEQ multiplex PCR, and TCRdb holds only the in-frame ones, with some missing. For V, J and clone size, that table is used; D and trimming come from the DNA. The sample lists about 370,000 clones; 87% were seen once. This clone was seen a few times. Germline assignment: CDR1 SGHDN and CDR2 FVKESK. This CDR3 comprises 14 residues. Between the trimmed V and J ends, which lost 3 bases and 6 bases, there was a span of 15 bases.

The rearrangement links TRBV14 to TRBJ2-7; D is unresolved. Sequencing used peripheral blood. This clonotype was sampled from a woman aged 30 to 39 with COVID-19, enrolled during active disease. The CDR3 region has the DNA TGTGCCAGCAGCCATTTAACGCGTCGATCCGAGCAGTACTTC. It encodes CASSHLTRRSEQYF.